This entry lists 20 T cell receptor beta chains sequenced from one sample in a study of OX40 agonist ivuxolimab in advanced cancers. Sequenced by immunoSEQ multiplex PCR; TCRdb stores in-frame clones only, minus some. This table holds some 82,000 clones, over 85% found once. The material was CD4+ or CD8+ T cells sorted from blood, obtained in a trial of the OX40 agonist ivuxolimab. The receptors stem from an adult with an advanced solid tumor such as melanoma, head and neck, liver or kidney cancer.

The rearrangement links TRBV27 to TRBJ2-7, with TRBD2 matching 11 bases. This CDR3 comprises 15 residues. V trimming: 2 bases; J trimming: 3 bases; junction bases outside the gene matches: 3. Germline V gene lookup returns CDR1 MNHEY and CDR2 SMNVEV (reference sequence). CDR3 sequence: CASSLRLAGGYEQYF. Written as DNA, the CDR3 is TGTGCCAGCAGTTTAAGGCTAGCGGGAGGCTACGAGCAGTACTTC.

The chain couples TRBV28 to TRBJ1-5; possibly TRBD1 for D (6 bases). This CDR3 spans 17 amino acids. CDR1 is MDHEN and CDR2 is SYDVKM in the germline V gene. The V end lost 6 bases, the J end lost 1 base, and 19 bases lay between the germline ends. The CDR3 bases are TGTGCCAGCAGCTTGGGGCAGGGGCGAGGGAGCAATCAGCCCCAGCATTTT. It is translated as CASSLGQGRGSNQPQHF.

This chain uses TRBV9 with TRBJ2-1; TRBD2 aligns across 8 bases. In germline, CDR1 is SGDLS, CDR2 YYNGEE. The CDR3 extends over 16 amino acids. V gave up 4 bases and J gave up 4 bases; unmatched junction bases: 10. The CDR3 sequence is CASSPRGSGSYNEQFF. The CDR3 bases are TGTGCCAGCAGCCCCCGGGGAAGCGGGAGTTACAATGAGCAGTTCTTC.

V is TRBV10-1 and J is TRBJ2-3; TRBD1 matches at 7 bases. Germline loops: CDR1 WNHNN, CDR2 SYGVQD (reference sequence). This CDR3 is built from 18 residues. The trim removed 7 bases at V and 4 bases at J, leaving 20 bases unmatched. CDR3 residues: CASNPVCRGGPSPDTQYF. CDR3 sequence (DNA): TGCGCCAGCAATCCGGTCTGTCGAGGGGGCCCCTCCCCAGATACGCAGTATTTT.

This chain links TRBV27 with TRBJ2-5, with D possibly called TRBD1 or TRBD2 (6 bases each). Germline CDR1 MNHEY, CDR2 SMNVEV (reference sequence). V dropped 2 bases and J dropped 5 bases, with 18 bases sitting between them. CDR3 length: 16 amino acids. CDR3 coding DNA: TGTGCCAGCAGTTTAATTAGCGGAGGGGGTAGGGAGACCCAGTACTTC. Amino acids: CASSLISGGGRETQYF.

The V gene is TRBV4-3, the J gene TRBJ2-3, with 11 bases lining up with TRBD2. The CDR3 spans 17 residues. Germline lookup yields CDR1 LGHNA and CDR2 YSLEER. Trimming at V came to 1 base and at J to 4 bases, leaving 7 bases not matched to a gene. The CDR3 region is CASSQGALAGEADTQYF. The CDR3 nucleotides read TGCGCCAGCAGCCAAGGCGCACTAGCGGGAGAGGCAGATACGCAGTATTTT.

The chain recombines TRBV5-4 with TRBJ2-1, with unresolved D. From germline, CDR1 is SGHNT and CDR2 YYREEE (reference sequence). V shed 5 bases and J shed 3 bases, with 9 bases lying between them. This CDR3 is built from 13 residues. DNA of the CDR3: TGTGCCAGCAGTCCGGCCGGCTACAATGAGCAGTTCTTC. Residues: CASSPAGYNEQFF.

This chain uses TRBV9 with TRBJ2-1, with D possibly TRBD2 on 6 matching bases. The V gene's germline CDR1 is SGDLS and CDR2 YYNGEE. The CDR3 contains 14 residues. Trimming pared 0 bases from V and 10 bases from J, leaving 14 bases between. This chain's CDR3 is CASSVAGAIREQFF. The CDR3 DNA follows: TGTGCCAGCAGCGTAGCGGGAGCAATTCGGGAGCAGTTCTTC.

In its sample, this clone was seen once. CDR3: CASSAGTGSSYNEQFF. The CDR3 DNA is TGTGCCAGCAGCGCCGGGACGGGGAGCTCCTACAATGAGCAGTTCTTC. This chain joins TRBV6-4 and TRBJ2-1, with D perhaps assigned TRBD1 or TRBD2 (5 bases each). The CDR3 sequence is 16 residues long. From germline, CDR1 is MRHNA and CDR2 SNTAGT. V lost 6 bases to trimming and J lost 0 bases, with 15 bases between them.

The rearrangement links TRBV7-2 to TRBJ2-7; the D gene is possibly TRBD1 (6 bases). V was trimmed by 5 bases and J by 5 bases, leaving 19 bases between them. This CDR3 has 15 residues. Germline V gives CDR1 SGHTA, CDR2 FQGNSA. DNA of the CDR3: TGTGCCAGCAGCCCCGACCGGGACACAAAACACGAGCAGTACTTC. It specifies CASSPDRDTKHEQYF.

The V and J genes are TRBV30 and TRBJ1-1; no clear D gene. The germline V gene has CDR1 GTSNPN and CDR2 SVGIG (reference sequence). The CDR3 consists of 11 residues. Between the trimmed V and J ends, which lost 8 bases and 4 bases, there was a span of 11 bases. The CDR3 here is CAGPMGTEAFF. CDR3 nucleotides: TGTGCCGGCCCCATGGGCACTGAAGCTTTCTTT.

This chain joins TRBV2 and TRBJ1-4; a weak D match, TRBD1 (5 bases). V dropped 6 bases and J dropped 8 bases, with 10 bases sitting between them. Germline loops: CDR1 SNHLY, CDR2 FYNNEI. The CDR3 totals 12 residues. The CDR3 coding sequence is TGTGCCAGCAGAGACAGCGGGGAAAAACTGTTTTTT. Its translation: CASRDSGEKLFF.

This clone was seen more than once but under ten times. The chain recombines TRBV7-9 with TRBJ1-1, with D maybe TRBD1 (6 bases). Germline CDR1 reads SEHNR; CDR2 reads FQNEAQ (reference sequence). V lost 0 bases to trimming and J lost 5 bases, with 10 bases between them. This CDR3 has 14 residues. The CDR3 sequence: CASSLAQGWTEAFF. CDR3 nucleotide sequence: TGTGCCAGCAGCTTAGCACAGGGTTGGACTGAAGCTTTCTTT.

The chain carries TRBV9 and TRBJ2-3, with D possibly TRBD2 on 5 matching bases. In germline, CDR1 is SGDLS, CDR2 YYNGEE. The germline V and J ends were trimmed by 4 bases and 2 bases, with 14 bases remaining between them. The CDR3 has 15 amino acids. The CDR3 DNA is TGTGCCAGCAGCCCTACTAGTTACGCCACAGATACGCAGTATTTT. Its translation: CASSPTSYATDTQYF.

This chain joins TRBV27 and TRBJ1-4; 7 bases are shared with TRBD1. Looked up from germline, CDR1 is MNHEY and CDR2 is SMNVEV (reference sequence). This CDR3 has 15 amino acids. V was clipped by 10 bases and J by 0 bases; unmatched bases: 8. The CDR3 nucleotides are TGTGCCATCAGGGGGACAGCCGCAACTAATGAAAAACTGTTTTTT. Residues: CAIRGTAATNEKLFF.

The chain joins TRBV11-2 to TRBJ2-3; 9 bases map to TRBD1. Germline CDR1 and CDR2: SGHAT and FQNNGV. This CDR3 is built from 17 residues. With 0 bases clipped from V and 8 bases from J, the junction kept 12 bases outside the gene matches. CDR3 region: CASSLDWGTGFFGTQYF. The CDR3 nucleotides are TGTGCCAGCAGCTTAGATTGGGGGACAGGGTTTTTCGGTACGCAGTATTTT.

The chain employs TRBV30 and TRBJ2-1; TRBD2 aligns across 8 bases. V lost 0 bases and J lost 7; bases outside the gene matches: 11. The germline CDR1 and CDR2 sequences are GTSNPN and SVGIG (reference sequence). The CDR3 totals 16 residues. CDR3 nucleotides: TGTGCCTGGAGTGTATCTCCCCGGACTAGCCGAAATGAGCAGTTCTTC. Translated: CAWSVSPRTSRNEQFF.

The count of this clone is one. V gene TRBV9 combines with J gene TRBJ2-7; D may be TRBD2 (6 bases). The V gene's germline CDR1 is SGDLS and CDR2 YYNGEE. Trimming pared 0 bases from V and 3 bases from J, leaving 13 bases between. CDR3 size: 15 residues. This chain's CDR3 is CASSVAGTPNYEQYF. In nucleotides, the CDR3 is TGTGCCAGCAGCGTAGCTGGGACTCCTAACTACGAGCAGTACTTC.

The rearrangement joins TRBV9 to TRBJ2-7; D ambiguous. V was shortened by 0 bases and J by 4 bases, with 5 bases between the two germline ends. The germline CDR1 and CDR2 sequences are SGDLS and YYNGEE. This CDR3 is built from 12 residues. The CDR3 is CASSVGDYEQYF. The CDR3 DNA reads as TGTGCCAGCAGCGTAGGGGATTACGAGCAGTACTTC.

The rearrangement links TRBV27 to TRBJ2-7; 8 bases agree with TRBD1. The CDR3 totals 13 residues. Germline V gene lookup returns CDR1 MNHEY and CDR2 SMNVEV (reference sequence). Trimming cost V 3 bases and J 3 bases; bases outside gene matches: 1. The DNA of the CDR3 is TGTGCCAGCAGTTTTGGGACAGGCTACGAGCAGTACTTC. It encodes CASSFGTGYEQYF.